The 16 T cell receptor beta chains in this list originate from one sample, sequenced in a study of vaccination effects on CD4 cells after COVID-19. For these TCRs, the target antigens are not known. Data came from immunoSEQ multiplex PCR; TCRdb stores just in-frame clones and leaves some out. Here the sample spans tens of thousands of clones, more than 70% being singletons. A 10-day culture period preceded the isolation of CD4+ T cells. Sequences were derived from CD4+ T cells from PBMCs cultured without peptide, sampled before COVID-19 vaccination. Receptors were obtained from a human donor who received a COVID-19 vaccine.

The V gene is TRBV19, the J gene TRBJ2-3; D may be TRBD1 (6 bases). The CDR3 runs to 17 residues. The V and J ends lost 7 bases and 4 bases respectively, with 24 bases between them. CDR1 is LNHDA, CDR2 SQIVND, per germline (reference sequence). The DNA of the CDR3 is TGTGCCAGTACCTATCGGACGGGGACAACGCTGTCAGATACGCAGTATTTT. This sequence encodes CASTYRTGTTLSDTQYF.

CDR3 residues: CASSLVPLYNSPLHF. Written as DNA, the CDR3 is TGTGCCAGCAGCTTAGTCCCCCTCTATAATTCACCCCTCCACTTT. This rearrangement joins TRBV7-8 to TRBJ1-6, with D unresolved. Germline-derived CDR1 and CDR2 are SGHVS and FQNEAQ. There are 15 residues in the CDR3. The V and J ends lost 1 base and 3 bases respectively, with 7 bases between them.

The rearrangement joins TRBV29-1 to TRBJ1-1, with 9 bases matching TRBD1. Germline trimming cut 7 bases from V and 3 bases from J; bases unmatched to any gene: 3. Germline loops: CDR1 SQVTM, CDR2 ANQGSEA. The CDR3 is 12 residues long. The CDR3 coding sequence is TGCAGCGGGGACAGGGTGGACACTGAAGCTTTCTTT. Protein product: CSGDRVDTEAFF.

CDR3 nucleotides: TGTGCCACCAGTGACGACAGGGGAGTAGAGACCCAGTACTTC. Translation gives CATSDDRGVETQYF. V and J are TRBV24-1 and TRBJ2-5, with 8 bases that match TRBD1. The CDR3 consists of 14 residues. V shed 4 bases, J shed 4 bases, and the junction held 4 bases outside the gene matches. Germline V gene data show CDR1 as KGHDR and CDR2 as SFDVKD.

The CDR3 sequence: CASSPRDRGDTEAFF. In DNA, the CDR3 is TGTGCCAGCAGTCCCCGGGACAGGGGCGACACTGAAGCTTTCTTT. This chain joins TRBV6-5 and TRBJ1-1; 10 bases are a match to TRBD1. The V gene end was trimmed by 5 bases and the J gene end by 3 bases; junction bases not matched to a gene: 6. Looked up from germline, CDR1 is MNHEY and CDR2 is SVGAGI. The CDR3 totals 15 residues.

J is TRBJ1-1 and V is TRBV10-1, with D uncertain. Trimming shortened V by 6 bases and J by 5 bases, and 16 bases separated the two germline ends. Germline V gene sequence: CDR1 WNHNN, CDR2 SYGVQD (reference sequence). The CDR3 is 14 amino acids. The CDR3 DNA reads TGCGCCAGCAGCCCCGGCGGGCGGGTTACTGAAGCTTTCTTT. It specifies CASSPGGRVTEAFF.

The table lists this clone with a few counts. The germline gene is not matched at one end of the junction; a read error may be the cause. This chain links TRBV28 with TRBJ2-3; 8 nucleotides agree with TRBD2. The CDR3 has 17 amino acids. Germline CDR1 reads MDHEN; CDR2 reads SYDVKM. This CDR3 reads CASSPPAGTSGTDTQYF. The CDR3, as DNA: TGTGCCAGCAGTCCCCCTGCGGGGACTAGTGGCACCGATACGCAGTATTTT.

The V gene is TRBV7-9, the J gene TRBJ2-2; 13 bases agree with TRBD2. The CDR3 is made up of 17 amino acids. The V gene end was trimmed by 5 bases and the J gene end by 0 bases; junction bases not matched to a gene: 3. In germline, CDR1 is SEHNR, CDR2 FQNEAQ (reference sequence). The CDR3 region is CASSIGLAGANTGELFF. The CDR3 DNA sequence: TGTGCCAGCAGCATCGGACTAGCGGGGGCGAACACCGGGGAGCTGTTTTTT.

About this clone itself: Other DNA sequences within the sample encode an identical CDR3. V and J are TRBV2 and TRBJ2-5; D not certain. Germline V gives CDR1 SNHLY, CDR2 FYNNEI. Deletions cut 4 bases from V and 2 bases from J, with 2 bases between. The CDR3 consists of 11 residues. CDR3 coding DNA: TGTGCCAGCAGTGCGCAAGAGACCCAGTACTTC. Translated, it gives CASSAQETQYF.

The J gene is TRBJ2-1, the V gene TRBV30; TRBD2 matches 9 bases. In germline, CDR1 is GTSNPN, CDR2 SVGIG (reference sequence). The CDR3 contains 13 residues. The chain's CDR3 is CAVLSGGYNEQFF. The CDR3 coding sequence is TGTGCTGTACTTAGCGGGGGATACAATGAGCAGTTCTTC.

The V gene is TRBV18, the J gene TRBJ2-1; possibly TRBD2 for D (7 bases). This CDR3 contains 15 residues. Germline assignment: CDR1 KGHSH and CDR2 LQKENI. V gave up 3 bases and J gave up 3 bases, with 12 bases separating them. As DNA, the CDR3 is TGTGCCAGCTCACCCGGGGGGCAGGGCTACAATGAGCAGTTCTTC. It translates to CASSPGGQGYNEQFF. The full variable domain, rest sourced from reference TRBV18 and TRBJ2-1, is NAGVMQNPRHLVRRRGQEARLRCSPMKGHSHVYWYRQLPEEGLKFMVYLQKENIIDESGMPKERFSAEFPKEGPSILRIQQVVRGDSAAYFCASSPGGQGYNEQFFGPGTRLTVL.

The rearrangement uses TRBV19 and TRBJ1-4, with D tentatively TRBD1 (6 bases). The V gene lost 0 bases and the J gene lost 8 bases, with 16 bases spanning the gap. This CDR3 has 16 residues. CDR1 and CDR2 from the germline V gene are LNHDA and SQIVND (reference sequence). As DNA, the CDR3 is TGTGCCAGTAGTATAGAGGGTTACAGGGCTGGCGAAAAACTGTTTTTT. It is translated as CASSIEGYRAGEKLFF.

This clone was counted only a few times. The rearrangement links TRBV18 to TRBJ1-5; unclear D gene. V was cut by 4 bases and J by 4 bases, with 8 bases left in between. The germline V gene encodes CDR1 KGHSH and CDR2 LQKENI. The CDR3 sequence is 13 residues long. CDR3 nucleotide sequence: TGTGCCAGCTCACTTAGTATTAATCAGCCCCAGCATTTT. Translation: CASSLSINQPQHF.

In regard to this clone: The junction shows a germline mismatch at one end, possibly a read error. CDR3 amino acids: CASSVAGPNTGELFF. In DNA, the CDR3 is TGTGCCAGCAGCGTAGCGGGGCCGAACACCGGGGAGCTGTTTTTT. The V call is TRBV7-8, the J call TRBJ2-2; 8 bases line up with TRBD2. The CDR3 length is 15 residues. Looked up from germline, CDR1 is SGHVS and CDR2 is FQNEAQ.

The genes are TRBV5-1 and TRBJ2-1; TRBD1 is a possible D gene (6 bases). Trimming cost V 4 bases and J 7 bases, with 12 bases left between them. The CDR3 runs to 13 residues. The germline V gene encodes CDR1 SGHRS and CDR2 YFSETQ. CDR3 DNA: TGCGCCAGCAGCCCGGGACAAAAAAATGAGCAGTTCTTC. This encodes CASSPGQKNEQFF. Drawing the rest from reference TRBV5-1 and TRBJ2-1, the complete variable domain is KAGVTQTPRYLIKTRGQQVTLSCSPISGHRSVSWYQQTPGQGLQFLFEYFSETQRNKGNFPGRFSGRQFSNSRSEMNVSTLELGDSALYLCASSPGQKNEQFFGPGTRLTVL.

The rearrangement links TRBV10-3 to TRBJ1-2, with 7 bases lining up with TRBD1. This CDR3 has 15 residues. CDR1 is ENHRY, CDR2 SYGVKD, per germline. V was pared by 3 bases and J by 3 bases, with 7 bases of the junction left unmatched. CDR3 protein: CAISDRGTRDYGYTF. Here the CDR3 DNA reads TGTGCCATCAGTGACAGGGGGACGAGGGACTATGGCTACACCTTC.